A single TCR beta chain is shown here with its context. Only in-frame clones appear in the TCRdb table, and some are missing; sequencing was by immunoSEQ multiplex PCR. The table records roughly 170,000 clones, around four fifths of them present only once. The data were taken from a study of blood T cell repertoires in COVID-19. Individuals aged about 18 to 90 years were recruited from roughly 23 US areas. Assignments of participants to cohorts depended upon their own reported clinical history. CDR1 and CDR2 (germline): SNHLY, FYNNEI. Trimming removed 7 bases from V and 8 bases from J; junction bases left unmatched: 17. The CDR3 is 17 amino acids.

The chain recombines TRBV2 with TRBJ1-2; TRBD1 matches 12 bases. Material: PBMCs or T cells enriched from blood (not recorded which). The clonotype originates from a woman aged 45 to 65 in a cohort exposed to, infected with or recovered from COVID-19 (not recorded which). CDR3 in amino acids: CASKPGIPGQGASGYTF. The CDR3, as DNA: TGTGCCAGCAAGCCTGGAATACCGGGACAGGGGGCGAGCGGCTACACCTTC.